The next 27 T cell receptor beta chains were all read from a single sample in a study of blood T cell repertoires in COVID-19. Sequenced by immunoSEQ multiplex PCR; TCRdb stores in-frame clones only, minus some. Of roughly 190,000 clones listed, more than 75% are singletons. The sample consisted of peripheral blood. The receptors were gathered from a man aged 35 to 55 with active or convalescent COVID-19.

The gene calls are TRBV7-9 and TRBJ2-6; D perhaps matches TRBD1 (7 bases). There are 17 residues in the CDR3. Deletions cut 5 bases from V and 0 bases from J, with 14 bases between. CDR1 is SEHNR, CDR2 FQNEAQ, per germline (reference sequence). CDR3 in amino acids: CASSGGTAISGANVLTF. CDR3 sequence (DNA): TGTGCCAGCAGCGGGGGGACAGCAATCTCTGGGGCCAACGTCCTGACTTTC.

In this sample, this clone turned up once. This chain links TRBV28 with TRBJ2-3, with a weak D call TRBD2 (6 bases). With 8 bases removed from V and 1 base from J, the gap between germline ends came to 13 bases. The CDR3 runs to 14 residues. Per germline, CDR1 MDHEN and CDR2 SYDVKM. CDR3 nucleotides: TGTGCCAGCCACCCCCCGGGAGGCACAGATACGCAGTATTTT. This sequence encodes CASHPPGGTDTQYF.

The chain links TRBV2 to TRBJ2-1; the match to TRBD1 covers 7 bases. The CDR3 is made up of 15 amino acids. Per germline, CDR1 SNHLY and CDR2 FYNNEI. Trimming took 2 bases from V and 9 from J; bases not matched to a gene: 10. The DNA of the CDR3 is TGTGCCAGCAGTGAAACGCGACAGGGTTTCGGTGAGCAGTTCTTC. Protein: CASSETRQGFGEQFF. Combining the CDR3 with reference TRBV2 and TRBJ2-1 gives the whole variable domain EPEVTQTPSHQVTQMGQEVILRCVPISNHLYFYWYRQILGQKVEFLVSFYNNEISEKSEIFDDQFSVERPDGSNFTLKIRSTKLEDSAMYFCASSETRQGFGEQFFGPGTRLTVL.

This chain links TRBV19 with TRBJ1-6, with D hard to call. With 6 bases removed from V and 0 bases from J, the gap between germline ends came to 9 bases. This CDR3 region has 15 residues. In germline, CDR1 is LNHDA, CDR2 SQIVND (reference sequence). The CDR3 loop reads CASRGLSSYNSPLHF. The CDR3 DNA sequence: TGTGCCAGTAGAGGACTGAGCTCCTATAATTCACCCCTCCACTTT.

This CDR3 reads CASSQERGMLHNEQFF. The CDR3 DNA follows: TGCGCCAGCAGCCAAGAGCGGGGTATGTTACACAATGAGCAGTTCTTC. This chain connects TRBV4-1 to TRBJ2-1; D perhaps matches TRBD2 (6 bases). Germline V CDR1 and CDR2: MGHRA, YSYEKL. This CDR3 comprises 16 residues. V was clipped by 0 bases and J by 5 bases, with 14 bases between them.

The rearrangement links TRBV24-1 to TRBJ2-1; TRBD1 matches 11 bases. This CDR3 region has 20 residues. Looked up from germline, CDR1 is KGHDR and CDR2 is SFDVKD. Germline trimming cut 3 bases from V and 3 bases from J; bases unmatched to any gene: 15. CDR3 bases: TGTGCCACCAGTGATGGAACGGGACAGGGGGTTTTGCGGGACTACAATGAGCAGTTCTTC. Encoded protein: CATSDGTGQGVLRDYNEQFF.

This rearrangement joins TRBV11-2 to TRBJ2-3, with D maybe TRBD2 (6 bases). The CDR3 is 12 residues long. Trimming pared 5 bases from V and 6 bases from J, leaving 9 bases between. In germline, CDR1 is SGHAT, CDR2 FQNNGV. CDR3 DNA: TGTGCCAGCAGCCGAAGCGGGGATACGCAGTATTTT. It codes for CASSRSGDTQYF.

This sequence joins TRBV6-4 and TRBJ1-1, with 9 bases that match TRBD1. This CDR3 region has 16 residues. Per germline, CDR1 MRHNA and CDR2 SNTAGT. V shed 0 bases and J 1 base; nucleotides not matched to a gene: 3. The CDR3 sequence: CASSDSDRGPNTEAFF. Here the CDR3 DNA reads TGTGCCAGCAGTGACTCGGACAGGGGACCGAACACTGAAGCTTTCTTT.

V and J are TRBV6-5 and TRBJ2-1, with TRBD2 matching over 13 bases. Looked up from germline, CDR1 is MNHEY and CDR2 is SVGAGI. Germline trimming cut 6 bases from V and 9 bases from J; bases unmatched to any gene: 8. The CDR3 sequence is 15 residues long. Here the CDR3 DNA reads TGTGCCAGCAGGGCCGGGACTAGCGGGATCCGTGAGCAGTTCTTC. It is translated as CASRAGTSGIREQFF.

This clone has only one observation. This chain links TRBV11-2 with TRBJ2-1; 11 bases are shared with TRBD2. J gave up 4 bases and V 5 bases, and 7 bases lay outside the gene matches. This CDR3 has 16 residues. Per germline, CDR1 SGHAT and CDR2 FQNNGV. The CDR3 is CASSNGLAGPYNEQFF. The CDR3 DNA reads TGTGCCAGCAGCAACGGACTAGCGGGTCCATACAATGAGCAGTTCTTC.

This sequence joins TRBV18 and TRBJ2-7; 10 nucleotides agree with TRBD1. The CDR3 is 14 residues long. Germline lookup yields CDR1 KGHSH and CDR2 LQKENI. The junction had 1 base not matched to a gene; V was cut back by 3 bases and J by 2 bases. The DNA for the CDR3 is TGTGCCAGCTCACCGGGACAGGGGACCTACGAGCAGTACTTC. Its protein product is CASSPGQGTYEQYF.

The V and J genes are TRBV6-2 or TRBV6-3 and TRBJ2-3; TRBD2 matches at 12 bases. The V and J ends lost 2 bases and 1 base, in that order; junction bases with no gene match: 4. Per germline, CDR1 MNHEY and CDR2 SVGEGT. CDR3 length: 17 amino acids. CDR3 nucleotides: TGTGCCAGCAGTTACACAAGACTAGCGGGGGGCACAGATACGCAGTATTTT. Translating gives CASSYTRLAGGTDTQYF.

For the CDR3, the DNA is TGTGCCAGCAGTGACCGGGACAGGGTTACAGATACGCAGTATTTT. This codes for CASSDRDRVTDTQYF. The chain recombines TRBV6-1 with TRBJ2-3; TRBD1 matches at 9 bases. Looked up from germline, CDR1 is MNHNS and CDR2 is SASEGT. There are 15 residues in the CDR3. V lost 3 bases to trimming and J lost 3 bases; unmatched junction nucleotides: 4.

The rearrangement joins TRBV7-9 to TRBJ1-5; 9 bases line up with TRBD1. Trimming took 5 bases from V and 10 from J; bases not matched to a gene: 12. The germline V gene encodes CDR1 SEHNR and CDR2 FQNEAQ (reference sequence). The CDR3 is 15 amino acids. For the CDR3, the DNA is TGTGCCAGCAGCAGCTCCGGGACAGGGAAATTCCCCCAGCATTTT. Its translation is CASSSSGTGKFPQHF.

The rearrangement links TRBV28 to TRBJ1-6, with 12 bases fitting TRBD1. The V and J ends lost 3 bases and 9 bases, in that order; junction bases with no gene match: 6. CDR1 MDHEN and CDR2 SYDVKM come from the germline V gene. The CDR3 runs 16 residues. The CDR3 loop reads CASSLRGQGAVSPLHF. The CDR3 nucleotides are TGTGCCAGCAGTTTGAGGGGACAGGGGGCAGTTTCACCCCTCCACTTT.

This sequence joins TRBV18 and TRBJ2-3; perhaps TRBD2 as D (6 bases). CDR1 and CDR2 (germline): KGHSH, LQKENI. The CDR3 totals 15 residues. The V end was cut by 3 bases, the J end by 1 base, with 11 bases between. This CDR3 is CASSPAASGTDTQYF. CDR3 DNA sequence: TGTGCCAGCTCACCTGCAGCTAGCGGCACAGATACGCAGTATTTT.

This chain links TRBV7-2 with TRBJ1-5, with D uncertain. This CDR3 comprises 14 residues. The germline gives CDR1 SGHTA, CDR2 FQGNSA. V dropped 2 bases and J dropped 1 base, with 6 bases sitting between them. CDR3 protein: CASSLFLSNQPQHF. In DNA, the CDR3 is TGTGCCAGCAGCTTATTTCTCAGCAATCAGCCCCAGCATTTT.

CDR3 protein: CASRRDRVSSEAFF. CDR3 bases: TGTGCCAGCAGAAGGGACAGGGTATCGAGTGAAGCTTTCTTT. V gene TRBV6-4 combines with J gene TRBJ1-1; 9 positions agree with TRBD1. Germline loops: CDR1 MRHNA, CDR2 SNTAGT. The CDR3 sequence is 14 residues long. V shed 6 bases and J 7 bases; nucleotides not matched to a gene: 9.

This chain connects TRBV9 to TRBJ1-6; D not resolved. The V gene lost 4 bases and the J gene lost 4 bases, with 18 bases spanning the gap. CDR3 length: 17 amino acids. The germline gives CDR1 SGDLS, CDR2 YYNGEE. The CDR3 nucleotides read TGTGCCAGCAGCCCCTGGGAGGGCAGGTGGTATAATTCACCCCTCCACTTT. Amino acids: CASSPWEGRWYNSPLHF.

CDR3 coding DNA: TGCGCCAGCAGCCGATCCGGGACAGGGGGAGTGGAGGAGCAGTACTTC. It is translated as CASSRSGTGGVEEQYF. This sequence joins TRBV4-1 and TRBJ2-7, with 11 bases that match TRBD1. The length of the CDR3 is 16 residues. Trimming took 4 bases from V and 7 from J; bases not matched to a gene: 12. The V gene's germline CDR1 is MGHRA and CDR2 YSYEKL.

The rearrangement joins TRBV10-3 to TRBJ1-6; 9 bases map to TRBD1. This CDR3 has 15 residues. After removal of 4 bases from V and 6 bases from J, the junction contained 4 bases not matched to a gene. Germline-derived CDR1 and CDR2 are ENHRY and SYGVKD. The CDR3 loop is CAISGPTGGNSPLHF. The CDR3 DNA follows: TGTGCCATCAGTGGGCCGACAGGGGGTAATTCACCCCTCCACTTT.

The chain employs TRBV6-1 and TRBJ1-1; 9 nucleotides align to TRBD1. This CDR3 has 15 amino acids. The trim removed 0 bases at V and 9 bases at J, leaving 8 bases unmatched. Germline V CDR1 and CDR2: MNHNS, SASEGT. The CDR3 bases are TGTGCCAGCAGTGAAGCGGTGGACAGGGGACGTCAAGCTTTCTTT. This gives the protein CASSEAVDRGRQAFF.

The rearrangement uses TRBV19 and TRBJ1-6; 8 positions match TRBD1. The V segment lost 8 bases and the J segment 9 bases; nucleotides outside the gene matches: 9. CDR1 and CDR2 (germline): LNHDA, SQIVND (reference sequence). The CDR3 length is 14 residues. The DNA for the CDR3 is TGTGCCAGTCAGCAGACAGGGGTAATTTCACCCCTCCACTTT. Amino acids: CASQQTGVISPLHF.

The chain recombines TRBV5-1 with TRBJ1-1; 8 nucleotides agree with TRBD1. The germline V gene has CDR1 SGHRS and CDR2 YFSETQ. The V gene end was trimmed by 4 bases and the J gene end by 3 bases; junction bases not matched to a gene: 5. The CDR3 is 14 residues long. CDR3: CASSTGQGDTEAFF. The CDR3 bases are TGCGCCAGCAGCACCGGACAGGGAGACACTGAAGCTTTCTTT.

The CDR3 DNA sequence: TGTGCCAGCGGGGGGGACACCTCCTCCTACGAGCAGTACTTC. Its protein product is CASGGDTSSYEQYF. The rearrangement links TRBV7-9 to TRBJ2-7, with TRBD2 as a possible D gene (7 bases). The length of the CDR3 is 14 residues. V lost 8 bases and J lost 0, with 14 bases in between. CDR1 SEHNR and CDR2 FQNEAQ come from the germline V gene (reference sequence). Looking up the rest from reference TRBV7-9 and TRBJ2-7 gives the full variable domain: DTGVSQNPRHKITKRGQNVTFRCDPISEHNRLYWYRQTLGQGPEFLTYFQNEAQLEKSRLLSDRFSAERPKGSFSTLEIQRTEQGDSAMYLCASGGDTSSYEQYFGPGTRLTVT.

The chain employs TRBV19 and TRBJ1-2, with 7 bases lining up with TRBD1. CDR1 LNHDA and CDR2 SQIVND come from the germline V gene (reference sequence). The V gene end was trimmed by 4 bases and the J gene end by 7 bases; junction bases not matched to a gene: 6. The CDR3 loop spans 13 amino acids. The CDR3 bases are TGTGCCAGTAGTAGTCAGGGGGAGAGTGGCTACACCTTC. This codes for CASSSQGESGYTF.

The chain couples TRBV21-1 to TRBJ1-6; TRBD1 is the table's D call, not checked against the DNA. TRBV21-1 is designated a pseudogene. The CDR3 has 15 residues. Written as DNA, the CDR3 is TGTGCCAGCAGCAGGGGGACAGAGCAAAATTCACCCCTCCACTTT. Its protein product is CASSRGTEQNSPLHF.